These 2 T cell receptor beta chains were sequenced from one sample in a study of spatial heterogeneity in lung cancer. TCRdb re-analysed the 5' RACE reads in MiXCR, keeping a single row per CDR3 protein. This sample has about 36,000 distinct CDR3 sequences, with about 7.6% found just once. Time point: blood at routine non-recurrence follow-up after resection. Sequenced here: PBMCs, sampled at follow-up. The source is a male donor with early-stage non-small cell lung cancer.

This clonotype has at least ten counts. This chain uses TRBV5-5 with TRBJ2-3; 10 bases fit TRBD2. The CDR3 covers 16 residues. CDR1 SGHKS and CDR2 YYEKEE come from the germline V gene (reference sequence). V was clipped by 4 bases and J by 2 bases; unmatched bases: 7. Here the CDR3 reads CASSTLAGGDTDTQYF. CDR3 DNA sequence: TGTGCCAGCAGCACCTTAGCGGGGGGCGACACAGATACGCAGTATTTT. The complete variable domain, with remaining parts taken from reference TRBV5-5 and TRBJ2-3, reads DAGVTQSPTHLIKTRGQQVTLRCSPISGHKSVSWYQQVLGQGPQFIFQYYEKEERGRGNFPDRFSARQFPNYSSELNVNALLLGDSALYLCASSTLAGGDTDTQYFGPGTRLTVL.

This clonotype was picked up many times. The V gene is TRBV2, the J gene TRBJ1-1, with 11 bases identical to TRBD1. The CDR3 is 16 amino acids. Germline lookup yields CDR1 SNHLY and CDR2 FYNNEI. The V segment lost 3 bases and the J segment 1 base; nucleotides outside the gene matches: 4. The CDR3 DNA follows: TGTGCCAGCAGTGACGGGACAGGGGGGTGGAACACTGAAGCTTTCTTT. This codes for CASSDGTGGWNTEAFF.